One and the same sample provided the 30 T cell receptor beta chains below, sequenced in a study of T cell repertoires in cytomegalovirus infection. From the reads, TCRdb called clonotypes with MiXCR, one entry per CDR3 protein. The sample lists 200,000 to 300,000 distinct CDR3 sequences, approximately 13% occurring once. Sequenced material: PBMCs. These receptors were collected from a human donor in good health (CMV status not recorded). Some clones in this sample may be carry-over from other donors' samples.

This clonotype occurred many times. V gene TRBV7-2 combines with J gene TRBJ1-6, with D uncertain. V lost 5 bases to trimming and J lost 10 bases, with 21 bases between them. Germline values: CDR1 SGHTA, CDR2 FQGNSA. CDR3 length equals 16 residues. CDR3 sequence reads: CASSPTAQSKKSPLHF. Written as DNA, the CDR3 is TGTGCCAGCAGCCCTACCGCGCAATCCAAGAAGTCACCCCTCCACTTT. Combining the CDR3 with reference TRBV7-2 and TRBJ1-6 gives the whole variable domain GAGVSQSPSNKVTEKGKDVELRCDPISGHTALYWYRQSLGQGLEFLIYFQGNSAPDKSGLPSDRFSAERTGGSVSTLTIQRTQQEDSAVYLCASSPTAQSKKSPLHFGNGTRLTVT.

At least ten counts were recorded for this clonotype. The rearrangement joins TRBV6-1 to TRBJ2-3, with D unresolved. The CDR3 loop spans 9 amino acids. The germline V gene encodes CDR1 MNHNS and CDR2 SASEGT. The V end lost 6 bases, the J end lost 12 bases, and 7 bases lay between the germline ends. CDR3 loop: CASSSPQYF. The CDR3 bases are TGTGCCAGCAGCTCGCCTCAGTATTTT.

This sequence joins TRBV19 and TRBJ1-5, with a weak D call TRBD1 (6 bases). V was trimmed by 7 bases and J by 1 base, leaving 14 bases between them. The CDR3 totals 15 residues. Per the germline V gene, CDR1 is LNHDA and CDR2 is SQIVND (reference sequence). The CDR3 nucleotides read TGTGCCAGTACCCCCGGGGGGCGAAGCAATCAGCCCCAGCATTTT. It codes for CASTPGGRSNQPQHF.

This clonotype has only a few counts. The V gene is TRBV6-6, the J gene TRBJ2-5; possible D gene TRBD2, 6 bases. Germline assignment: CDR1 MNHNY and CDR2 SVGAGI (reference sequence). The V end lost 6 bases, the J end lost 3 bases, and 17 bases lay between the germline ends. CDR3 size: 15 residues. This CDR3 reads CASSLNRAGKETQYF. The CDR3 DNA follows: TGTGCCAGCAGCCTCAATAGGGCGGGGAAAGAGACCCAGTACTTC.

The chain uses TRBV19 and TRBJ2-5; D not certain. The CDR3 totals 14 residues. Per the germline V gene, CDR1 is LNHDA and CDR2 is SQIVND (reference sequence). The V end was cut by 1 base, the J end by 5 bases, with 11 bases between. The CDR3 here is CASSIVDGRETQYF. CDR3 coding DNA: TGTGCCAGTAGTATAGTGGACGGCAGGGAGACCCAGTACTTC.

This chain connects TRBV29-1 to TRBJ2-3; 11 positions match TRBD2. The CDR3 runs 15 residues. After removal of 5 bases from V and 4 bases from J, the junction contained 8 bases not matched to a gene. Germline V gene sequence: CDR1 SQVTM, CDR2 ANQGSEA. CDR3 loop: CSVNSVAGGADTQYF. Written as DNA, the CDR3 is TGCAGCGTTAATTCTGTAGCGGGAGGGGCAGATACGCAGTATTTT.

This chain links TRBV13 with TRBJ2-1; no clear D. This CDR3 is built from 12 residues. Germline V gives CDR1 PRHDT, CDR2 FYEKMQ (reference sequence). Between the trimmed V and J ends, which lost 2 bases and 12 bases, there was a span of 11 bases. Here the CDR3 reads CASSLSERLQFF. DNA for the CDR3: TGTGCCAGCAGCTTAAGCGAGCGACTGCAGTTCTTC.

DNA of the CDR3: TGTGCCAGCAGCTTATTAGGGGAAGACGAGCTCGAAGCTTTCTTT. Its protein is CASSLLGEDELEAFF. V is TRBV9 and J is TRBJ1-1, with TRBD1 as a possible D gene (5 bases). V was cut by 4 bases and J by 8 bases, with 21 bases left in between. This CDR3 is built from 15 residues. Germline V lookup: CDR1 SGDLS, CDR2 YYNGEE.

The chain links TRBV30 to TRBJ2-3; weak D call: TRBD1 (6 bases). Trimming shortened V by 3 bases and J by 1 base, and 8 bases separated the two germline ends. The CDR3 extends over 13 amino acids. Germline V gene data show CDR1 as GTSNPN and CDR2 as SVGIG (reference sequence). The CDR3, as DNA: TGTGCCTGGAGCAGGGGAGGCACAGATACGCAGTATTTT. Translated: CAWSRGGTDTQYF.

This clonotype came up many times. The chain is built from TRBV7-3 and TRBJ2-2; D is possibly TRBD2 (6 bases). Trimming left V 3 bases short and J 4 bases short, with 12 bases between. This CDR3 has 15 amino acids. Germline V lookup: CDR1 SGHTA, CDR2 FQGTGA. The CDR3 region is CASSLRGMATGELFF. CDR3 nucleotide sequence: TGTGCCAGCAGCTTGCGGGGAATGGCCACCGGGGAGCTGTTTTTT.

This chain connects TRBV20-1 to TRBJ1-4, with 9 positions matching TRBD1. The germline V gene encodes CDR1 DFQATT and CDR2 SNEGSKA (reference sequence). Trimming took 3 bases from V and 8 from J; bases not matched to a gene: 4. The CDR3 consists of 13 residues. CDR3 loop: CSARGDRVEKLFF. Here the CDR3 DNA reads TGCAGTGCTAGGGGGGACAGGGTCGAAAAACTGTTTTTT.

In this sample, this clonotype turned up many times. V is TRBV7-9 and J is TRBJ2-7, with D perhaps assigned TRBD1 or TRBD2 (6 bases each). This CDR3 spans 14 amino acids. V lost 5 bases and J 4 bases, leaving 15 bases between the germline ends. The germline CDR1 and CDR2 sequences are SEHNR and FQNEAQ (reference sequence). For the CDR3, the DNA is TGTGCCAGCAGCCCCCCCGGGGGCTCTTACGAGCAGTACTTC. It codes for CASSPPGGSYEQYF.

CDR3 bases: TGCGCCAGCAGCCAAGAGCCCGGACAGGGGGCTAACTATGGCTACACCTTC. Its protein product is CASSQEPGQGANYGYTF. The chain is built from TRBV4-3 and TRBJ1-2; 10 positions match TRBD1. This CDR3 has 17 amino acids. Per the germline V gene, CDR1 is LGHNA and CDR2 is YSLEER. The V and J ends lost 0 bases and 0 bases, in that order; junction bases with no gene match: 4.

The chain couples TRBV20-1 to TRBJ1-6; no clear D. CDR3 length: 12 residues. Per germline, CDR1 DFQATT and CDR2 SNEGSKA (reference sequence). Trimming stripped 2 bases from V and 4 bases from J, with 3 bases between. The CDR3 is CSARKYNSPLHF. The CDR3 bases are TGCAGTGCTAGAAAATATAATTCACCCCTCCACTTT.

The sample holds many counts of this clonotype. The V call is TRBV7-2, the J call TRBJ2-5; the D gene is possibly TRBD2 (6 bases). Trimming shortened V by 2 bases and J by 5 bases, and 15 bases separated the two germline ends. Per germline, CDR1 SGHTA and CDR2 FQGNSA. The CDR3 loop spans 15 amino acids. CDR3 protein: CASSLFTSPRETQYF. The CDR3 nucleotides are TGTGCCAGCAGCTTATTCACTAGCCCCAGGGAGACCCAGTACTTC. The full variable domain, its missing parts supplied by reference TRBV7-2 and TRBJ2-5, is GAGVSQSPSNKVTEKGKDVELRCDPISGHTALYWYRQSLGQGLEFLIYFQGNSAPDKSGLPSDRFSAERTGGSVSTLTIQRTQQEDSAVYLCASSLFTSPRETQYFGPGTRLLVL.

This chain connects TRBV20-1 to TRBJ2-2; D ambiguous. V was cut by 4 bases and J by 6 bases, with 9 bases left in between. The CDR3 spans 12 residues. The germline gives CDR1 DFQATT, CDR2 SNEGSKA (reference sequence). The CDR3 here is CSATDGPGELFF. Here the CDR3 DNA reads TGCAGTGCTACGGACGGGCCCGGGGAGCTGTTTTTT.

The chain uses TRBV29-1 and TRBJ2-5; TRBD1 matches at 9 bases. From germline, CDR1 is SQVTM and CDR2 ANQGSEA. The junction had 4 bases not matched to a gene; V was cut back by 7 bases and J by 4 bases. The CDR3 contains 12 residues. CDR3: CSATGGLETQYF. The CDR3 DNA follows: TGCAGCGCCACAGGGGGCCTAGAGACCCAGTACTTC.

This chain connects TRBV20-1 to TRBJ2-1, with D tentatively TRBD2 (5 bases). The V end was cut by 6 bases, the J end by 3 bases, with 24 bases between. Looked up from germline, CDR1 is DFQATT and CDR2 is SNEGSKA (reference sequence). This CDR3 is built from 17 residues. The CDR3 nucleotides are TGCAGTGCCAGCTTCTTCCGAAGCGGACTGATCTACAATGAGCAGTTCTTC. Translation gives CSASFFRSGLIYNEQFF.

This clonotype appeared many times. The V and J genes are TRBV12-3 or TRBV12-4 and TRBJ1-2; 8 bases are shared with TRBD1. CDR3 length equals 12 residues. The J segment lost 7 bases and the V segment lost 6 bases, leaving 4 bases of the junction unmatched. Here the CDR3 reads CASSGQGGGYTF. DNA for the CDR3: TGTGCCAGCAGCGGACAGGGCGGTGGCTACACCTTC.

This clonotype was detected many times. The rearrangement links TRBV6-2 or TRBV6-3 to TRBJ1-2; 11 positions match TRBD1. Germline CDR1 reads MNHEY; CDR2 reads SVGEGT. The length of the CDR3 is 15 residues. V lost 7 bases, J lost 3 bases, and 7 bases stayed unmatched. The CDR3 loop is CASKSWTGGDYGYTF. The CDR3 DNA follows: TGTGCCAGCAAGTCATGGACAGGGGGCGACTATGGCTACACCTTC.

V gene TRBV23-1 combines with J gene TRBJ2-2; possibly TRBD1 for D (6 bases). TRBV23-1 is labeled an ORF, and its function is uncertain. The ends were cut back, 6 bases at V and 0 bases at J, with 23 bases in the middle. CDR3 length: 19 amino acids. Written as DNA, the CDR3 is TGCGCCAGCAGCCCGCCAGGGGACACAAGAAAATCGAACACCGGGGAGCTGTTTTTT. This translates into CASSPPGDTRKSNTGELFF.

This clonotype showed up many times. V gene TRBV3-1 combines with J gene TRBJ1-2; no reliable D call. V lost 7 bases and J 4 bases, leaving 19 bases between the germline ends. The germline CDR1 and CDR2 sequences are LGHDT and YNNKEL (reference sequence). The length of the CDR3 is 15 residues. CDR3 residues: CASTNGLTSVYGYTF. As DNA, the CDR3 is TGTGCCAGCACCAACGGGCTCACTTCCGTCTATGGCTACACCTTC.

This clonotype was seen repeatedly, ten times or more. The chain couples TRBV11-2 to TRBJ1-2, with D possibly matching TRBD1 (5 bases). V lost 1 base and J 4 bases, leaving 16 bases between the germline ends. Germline V gene sequence: CDR1 SGHAT, CDR2 FQNNGV. The CDR3 runs 16 residues. The CDR3 here is CASSLANSVQGYGYTF. CDR3 DNA: TGTGCCAGCAGCTTAGCCAATAGCGTCCAGGGCTATGGCTACACCTTC. The full variable domain, its missing parts supplied by reference TRBV11-2 and TRBJ1-2, is EAGVAQSPRYKIIEKRQSVAFWCNPISGHATLYWYQQILGQGPKLLIQFQNNGVVDDSQLPKDRFSAERLKGVDSTLKIQPAKLEDSAVYLCASSLANSVQGYGYTFGSGTRLTVV.

This clonotype was seen repeatedly, ten times or more. The genes are TRBV19 and TRBJ2-5; TRBD2 matches 10 bases. CDR1 LNHDA and CDR2 SQIVND come from the germline V gene (reference sequence). CDR3 length: 14 residues. The V gene end was trimmed by 5 bases and the J gene end by 6 bases; junction bases not matched to a gene: 6. The CDR3 bases are TGTGCCAGTAGTCTCCCTAGCGGGGGAAAGACCCAGTACTTC. It is translated as CASSLPSGGKTQYF.

This chain uses TRBV19 with TRBJ2-7; tentatively, D is TRBD2 (5 bases). The V gene's germline CDR1 is LNHDA and CDR2 SQIVND (reference sequence). The V and J ends lost 7 bases and 0 bases respectively, with 19 bases between them. This CDR3 is 16 amino acids long. CDR3 region: CASTPPGGSPSYEQYF. The CDR3, as DNA: TGTGCCAGTACCCCCCCAGGAGGCAGTCCCTCCTACGAGCAGTACTTC.

The table lists this clonotype with many counts. The chain combines TRBV7-2 with TRBJ2-2; D is ambiguous. V was trimmed by 1 base and J by 7 bases, leaving 7 bases between them. This CDR3 comprises 13 residues. CDR1 and CDR2 (germline): SGHTA, FQGNSA. CDR3 residues: CASSLEGYGELFF. As DNA, the CDR3 is TGTGCCAGCAGCTTAGAGGGTTACGGGGAGCTGTTTTTT. Combining the CDR3 with reference TRBV7-2 and TRBJ2-2 gives the whole variable domain GAGVSQSPSNKVTEKGKDVELRCDPISGHTALYWYRQSLGQGLEFLIYFQGNSAPDKSGLPSDRFSAERTGGSVSTLTIQRTQQEDSAVYLCASSLEGYGELFFGEGSRLTVL.

This clonotype came up many times. The chain links TRBV7-2 to TRBJ1-1; D gene uncertain. V lost 4 bases to trimming and J lost 8 bases, with 11 bases between them. Germline lookup yields CDR1 SGHTA and CDR2 FQGNSA. The CDR3 consists of 12 residues. The CDR3 spells CASSSTTAEAFF. For the CDR3, the DNA is TGTGCCAGCAGCTCTACGACGGCAGAAGCTTTCTTT.

V gene TRBV29-1 combines with J gene TRBJ1-2; 7 bases line up with TRBD1. With 6 bases clipped from V and 6 bases from J, the junction kept 4 bases outside the gene matches. The CDR3 is 11 residues long. Germline V gives CDR1 SQVTM, CDR2 ANQGSEA. In nucleotides, the CDR3 is TGCAGCGTAACACAGGGGAATGGCTACACCTTC. Protein product: CSVTQGNGYTF.

This clonotype was found a few times. V is TRBV7-2 and J is TRBJ2-4; the D gene could be TRBD1 or TRBD2 (5 bases each). The CDR3 is 15 amino acids. Trimming removed 0 bases from V and 6 bases from J, with 12 bases in between. Germline CDR1 reads SGHTA; CDR2 reads FQGNSA. The CDR3 DNA reads TGTGCCAGCAGCTTAGCGGCGGCAGGGAGAAACATTCAGTACTTC. This sequence encodes CASSLAAAGRNIQYF.

In its sample, this clonotype was seen many times. J is TRBJ2-1 and V is TRBV12-3 or TRBV12-4, with TRBD1 identical over 11 bases. The CDR3 is 13 amino acids. Unmatched junction bases numbered 1, after V lost 6 bases and J lost 6 bases. The CDR3 here is CASRGQGGNEQFF. The CDR3 DNA reads TGTGCCAGCAGGGGACAGGGGGGCAATGAGCAGTTCTTC.